The TCR beta chain under discussion was sequenced for a study of blood T cell repertoires in COVID-19. Across the study: The analysed material was cDNA or gDNA that came from T cells, B-cell-depleted T cells, or PBMCs.

V dropped 8 bases and J dropped 1; count of bases not matched to a gene: 15. Per germline, CDR1 SEHNR and CDR2 FQNEAQ (reference sequence). The CDR3 is made up of 18 amino acids. TCRdb keeps only in-frame clones here, not all; method: immunoSEQ multiplex PCR. The top ten clones hold over 7% of a sample with 150,000 to 200,000 clones, about 88% of them seen once. The receptor was derived from a woman of 80 years or more in a cohort sampled during active or convalescent COVID-19. The specimen sequenced was peripheral blood. The chain uses TRBV7-9 and TRBJ2-1; TRBD2 agrees at 9 bases. The CDR3 DNA reads TGTGCCAGCGTTAAGTGGCTGGGAAGCGGGAGGTCCTACAATGAGCAGTTCTTC. Translation gives CASVKWLGSGRSYNEQFF.